This TCR beta chain emerged from a study of blood T cell repertoires in COVID-19. Across the study: The United States, Italy and Spain were the sources of the acute and convalescent COVID-19 samples. The analysed material was cDNA or gDNA that came from T cells, B-cell-depleted T cells, or PBMCs.

Per germline, CDR1 LNHDA and CDR2 SQIVND (reference sequence). This CDR3 is built from 16 residues. Deletions cut 1 base from V and 0 bases from J, with 12 bases between. Original data processing: Amplifying reference gene primers gave estimates of nucleated cell counts. TCRdb's copy holds only in-frame clones and misses some; the assay was immunoSEQ multiplex PCR. Clone size and V and J calls were adopted from that table, with D and trimming inferred from the DNA. The repertoire has 100,000 to 150,000 clones, 86% of them found once; the top ten carry approximately 5%. What was sequenced was peripheral blood. The V call is TRBV19, the J call TRBJ1-2, with a weak D call TRBD1 (5 bases). The TCR sequence derives from a human donor in a cohort sampled during active COVID-19. CDR3 in amino acids: CASSIVAAGTNYGYTF. The CDR3 DNA is TGTGCCAGTAGTATAGTGGCGGCAGGGACTAACTATGGCTACACCTTC.